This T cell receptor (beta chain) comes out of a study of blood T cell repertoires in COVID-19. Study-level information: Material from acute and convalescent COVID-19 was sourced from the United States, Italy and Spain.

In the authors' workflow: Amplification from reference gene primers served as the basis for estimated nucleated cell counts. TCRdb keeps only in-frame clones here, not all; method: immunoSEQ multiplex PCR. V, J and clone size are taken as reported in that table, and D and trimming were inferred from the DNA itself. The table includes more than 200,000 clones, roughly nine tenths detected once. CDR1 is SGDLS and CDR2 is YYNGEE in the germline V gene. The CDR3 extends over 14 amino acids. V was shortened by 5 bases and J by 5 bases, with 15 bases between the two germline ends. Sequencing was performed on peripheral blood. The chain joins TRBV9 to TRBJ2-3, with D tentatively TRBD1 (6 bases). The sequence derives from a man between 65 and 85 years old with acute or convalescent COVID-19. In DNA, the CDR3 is TGTGCCAGCAGAGCCGGGACAATGCGAGATACGCAGTATTTT. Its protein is CASRAGTMRDTQYF.